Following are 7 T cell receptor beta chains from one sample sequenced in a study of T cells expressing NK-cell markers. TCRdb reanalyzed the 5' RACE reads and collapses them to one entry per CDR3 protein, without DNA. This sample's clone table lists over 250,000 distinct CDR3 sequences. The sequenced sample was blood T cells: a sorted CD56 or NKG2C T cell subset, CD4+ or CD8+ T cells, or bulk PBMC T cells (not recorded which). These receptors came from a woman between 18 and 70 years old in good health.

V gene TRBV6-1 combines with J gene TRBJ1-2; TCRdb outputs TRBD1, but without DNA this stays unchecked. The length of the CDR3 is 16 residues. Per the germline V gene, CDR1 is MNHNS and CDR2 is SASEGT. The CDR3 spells CASSAPGTGFYYGYTF.

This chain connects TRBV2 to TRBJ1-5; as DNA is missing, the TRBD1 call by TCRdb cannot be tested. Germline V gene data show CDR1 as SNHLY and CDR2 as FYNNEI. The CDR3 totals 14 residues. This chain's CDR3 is CASSSGQLNQPQHF.

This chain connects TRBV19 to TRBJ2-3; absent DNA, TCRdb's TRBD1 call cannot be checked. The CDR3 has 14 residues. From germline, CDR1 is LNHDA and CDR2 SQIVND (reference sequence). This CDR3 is CASRRQGRTDTQYF.

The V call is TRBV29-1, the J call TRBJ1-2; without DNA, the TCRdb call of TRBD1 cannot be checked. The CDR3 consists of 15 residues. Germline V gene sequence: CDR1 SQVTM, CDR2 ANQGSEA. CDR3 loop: CSVGDGGDSLWGYTF. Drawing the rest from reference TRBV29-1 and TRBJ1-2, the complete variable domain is SAVISQKPSRDICQRGTSLTIQCQVDSQVTMMFWYRQQPGQSLTLIATANQGSEATYESGFVIDKFPISRPNLTFSTLTVSNMSPEDSSIYLCSVGDGGDSLWGYTFGSGTRLTVV.

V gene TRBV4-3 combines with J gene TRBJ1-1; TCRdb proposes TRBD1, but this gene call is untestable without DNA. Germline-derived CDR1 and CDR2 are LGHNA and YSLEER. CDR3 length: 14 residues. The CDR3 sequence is CASSQGPGAGEAFF.

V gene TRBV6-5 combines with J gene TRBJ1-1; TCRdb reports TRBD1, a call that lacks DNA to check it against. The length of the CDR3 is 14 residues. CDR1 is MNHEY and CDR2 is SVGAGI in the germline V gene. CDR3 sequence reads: CASSYSRRDTEAFF.

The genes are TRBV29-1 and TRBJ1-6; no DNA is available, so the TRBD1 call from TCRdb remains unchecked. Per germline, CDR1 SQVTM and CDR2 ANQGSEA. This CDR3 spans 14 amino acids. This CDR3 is CSVGTGETNSPLHF. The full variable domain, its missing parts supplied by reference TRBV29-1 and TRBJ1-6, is SAVISQKPSRDICQRGTSLTIQCQVDSQVTMMFWYRQQPGQSLTLIATANQGSEATYESGFVIDKFPISRPNLTFSTLTVSNMSPEDSSIYLCSVGTGETNSPLHFGNGTRLTVT.